This T cell receptor (beta chain) was identified in a study of blood T cell repertoires in COVID-19. Study-level background: Italy, Spain and the United States were the sources of the convalescent and acute COVID-19 samples.

Losses at the gene ends were 8 bases for V and 9 bases for J; bases not matched to a gene: 9. The CDR3 consists of 13 residues. Seattle cases were enrolled at active infection and followed longitudinally. TCRdb keeps only in-frame clones here, not all; method: immunoSEQ multiplex PCR. The repertoire has 350,000 to 400,000 clones, around 92% of them found once; the top ten carry around 3%. This receptor was obtained from a woman in her twenties or thirties with COVID-19, enrolled during active disease. Sample: peripheral blood. The rearrangement links TRBV12-3 or TRBV12-4 to TRBJ2-1, with 8 bases fitting TRBD2. CDR3 sequence (DNA): TGTGCCAGCCTACTAGCGGCCGGGAGTGAGCAGTTCTTC. This translates into CASLLAAGSEQFF.